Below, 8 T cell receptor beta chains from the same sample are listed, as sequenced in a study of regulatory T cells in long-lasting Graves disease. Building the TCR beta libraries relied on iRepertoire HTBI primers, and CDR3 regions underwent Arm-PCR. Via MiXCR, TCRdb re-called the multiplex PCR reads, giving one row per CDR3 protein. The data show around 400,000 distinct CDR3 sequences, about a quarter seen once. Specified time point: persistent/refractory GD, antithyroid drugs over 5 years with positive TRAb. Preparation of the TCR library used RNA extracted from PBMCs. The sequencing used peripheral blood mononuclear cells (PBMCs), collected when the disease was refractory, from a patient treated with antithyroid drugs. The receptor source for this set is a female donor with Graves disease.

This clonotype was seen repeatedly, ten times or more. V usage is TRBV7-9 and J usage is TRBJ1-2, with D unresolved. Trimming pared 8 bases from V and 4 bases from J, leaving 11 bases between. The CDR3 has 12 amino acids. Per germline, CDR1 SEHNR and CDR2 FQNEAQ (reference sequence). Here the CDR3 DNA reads TGTGCCAGCGGCGACATGAGCTATGGCTACACCTTC. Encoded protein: CASGDMSYGYTF. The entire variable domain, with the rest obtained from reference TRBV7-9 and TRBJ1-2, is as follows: DTGVSQNPRHKITKRGQNVTFRCDPISEHNRLYWYRQTLGQGPEFLTYFQNEAQLEKSRLLSDRFSAERPKGSFSTLEIQRTEQGDSAMYLCASGDMSYGYTFGSGTRLTVV.

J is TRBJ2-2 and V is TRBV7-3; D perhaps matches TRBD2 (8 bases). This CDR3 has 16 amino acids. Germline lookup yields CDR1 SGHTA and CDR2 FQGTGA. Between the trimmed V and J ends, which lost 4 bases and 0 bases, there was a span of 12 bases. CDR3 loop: CASSSGGLANTGELFF. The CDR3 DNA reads TGTGCCAGCAGCTCAGGGGGACTAGCGAACACCGGGGAGCTGTTTTTT.

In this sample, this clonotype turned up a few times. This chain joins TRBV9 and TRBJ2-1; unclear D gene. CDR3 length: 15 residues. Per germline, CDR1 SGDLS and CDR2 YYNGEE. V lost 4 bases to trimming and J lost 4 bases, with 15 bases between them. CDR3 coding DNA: TGTGCCAGCAGCCCCCCTCCCGGAATATACAATGAGCAGTTCTTC. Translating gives CASSPPPGIYNEQFF. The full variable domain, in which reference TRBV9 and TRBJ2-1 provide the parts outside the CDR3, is DSGVTQTPKHLITATGQRVTLRCSPRSGDLSVYWYQQSLDQGLQFLIQYYNGEERAKGNILERFSAQQFPDLHSELNLSSLELGDSALYFCASSPPPGIYNEQFFGPGTRLTVL.

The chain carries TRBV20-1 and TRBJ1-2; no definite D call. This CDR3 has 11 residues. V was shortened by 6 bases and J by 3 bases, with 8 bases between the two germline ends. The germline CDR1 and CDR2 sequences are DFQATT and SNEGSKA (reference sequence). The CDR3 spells CSAPRDYGYTF. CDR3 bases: TGCAGTGCCCCGAGGGACTATGGCTACACCTTC.

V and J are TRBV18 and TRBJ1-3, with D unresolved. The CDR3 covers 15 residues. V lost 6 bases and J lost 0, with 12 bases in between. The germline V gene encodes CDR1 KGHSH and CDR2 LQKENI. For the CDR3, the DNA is TGTGCCAGCTCCCCAGCGTTCTCCTCTGGAAACACCATATATTTT. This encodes CASSPAFSSGNTIYF.

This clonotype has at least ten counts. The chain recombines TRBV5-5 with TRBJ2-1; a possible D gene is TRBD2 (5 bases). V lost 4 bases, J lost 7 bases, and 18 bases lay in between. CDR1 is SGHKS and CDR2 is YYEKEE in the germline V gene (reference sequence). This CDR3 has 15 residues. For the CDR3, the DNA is TGTGCCAGCAGCCCCTGGGCTAGCAAGCCGAATGAGCAGTTCTTC. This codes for CASSPWASKPNEQFF. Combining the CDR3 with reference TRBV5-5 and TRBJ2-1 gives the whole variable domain DAGVTQSPTHLIKTRGQQVTLRCSPISGHKSVSWYQQVLGQGPQFIFQYYEKEERGRGNFPDRFSARQFPNYSSELNVNALLLGDSALYLCASSPWASKPNEQFFGPGTRLTVL.

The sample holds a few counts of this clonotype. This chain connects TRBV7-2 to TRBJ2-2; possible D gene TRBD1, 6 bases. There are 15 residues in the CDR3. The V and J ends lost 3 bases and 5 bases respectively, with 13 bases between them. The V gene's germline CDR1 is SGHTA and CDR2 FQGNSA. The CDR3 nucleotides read TGTGCCAGCAGCTTCATGGGTCAGGGGACCGGGGAGCTGTTTTTT. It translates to CASSFMGQGTGELFF.

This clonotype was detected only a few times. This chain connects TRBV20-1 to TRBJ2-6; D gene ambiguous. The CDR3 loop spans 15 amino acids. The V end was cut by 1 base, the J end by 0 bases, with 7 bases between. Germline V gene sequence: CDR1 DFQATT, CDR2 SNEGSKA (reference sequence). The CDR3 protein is CSARAVSSGANVLTF. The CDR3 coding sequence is TGCAGTGCTAGAGCAGTCAGCTCTGGGGCCAACGTCCTGACTTTC.